Listed here are 30 T cell receptor beta chains from one sample, sequenced in a study of cytomegalovirus exposure and HLA in healthy donors. The PCR employed 60 Vbeta primers together with 13 Jbeta primers. Assay used: immunoSEQ multiplex PCR; TCRdb lists only in-frame clones, some missing. The table shows 77,000 or so clones, with about 79% occurring only once. Sequenced sample: PBMCs. The receptors were gathered from a man aged 40-49 years in good health and CMV-seronegative.

The chain has TRBV27 and TRBJ2-1; D is ambiguous. The CDR3 spans 12 residues. Germline V CDR1 and CDR2: MNHEY, SMNVEV (reference sequence). Deletions cut 5 bases from V and 9 bases from J, with 11 bases between. CDR3 residues: CASSELGSEQFF. CDR3 coding DNA: TGTGCCAGCAGTGAACTGGGCTCTGAGCAGTTCTTC.

This chain uses TRBV19 with TRBJ2-3; TRBD2 aligns across 8 bases. There are 15 residues in the CDR3. V dropped 2 bases and J dropped 2; count of bases not matched to a gene: 3. Germline CDR1 reads LNHDA; CDR2 reads SQIVND (reference sequence). CDR3 coding DNA: TGTGCCAGTAGTATAACTAGCGGCTCCACAGATACGCAGTATTTT. Its protein is CASSITSGSTDTQYF.

This chain uses TRBV11-2 with TRBJ2-5; perhaps TRBD2 as D (5 bases). The ends were cut back, 2 bases at V and 6 bases at J, with 10 bases in the middle. The CDR3 has 13 amino acids. CDR1 SGHAT and CDR2 FQNNGV come from the germline V gene. The chain's CDR3 is CASSLTNGKTQYF. The CDR3 nucleotides are TGTGCCAGCAGCTTAACAAACGGGAAGACCCAGTACTTC.

The chain has TRBV2 and TRBJ2-3; 7 bases match TRBD2. Trimming cost V 2 bases and J 4 bases; bases outside gene matches: 6. The germline CDR1 and CDR2 sequences are SNHLY and FYNNEI. CDR3 length: 15 residues. CDR3 loop: CASSENGLGADTQYF. The CDR3 bases are TGTGCCAGCAGTGAAAACGGACTAGGTGCAGATACGCAGTATTTT.

The V and J genes are TRBV27 and TRBJ1-2; a weak D match, TRBD1 (6 bases). Germline CDR1 is MNHEY and CDR2 is SMNVEV (reference sequence). There are 15 residues in the CDR3. V was pared by 5 bases and J by 3 bases, with 16 bases between. CDR3 in DNA: TGTGCCAGCAGTGCGACAGGAAATGCAGACTATGGCTACACCTTC. The encoded protein is CASSATGNADYGYTF.

The gene calls are TRBV5-4 and TRBJ2-7; 9 bases map to TRBD1. The CDR3 consists of 15 residues. The germline gives CDR1 SGHNT, CDR2 YYREEE (reference sequence). V lost 3 bases, J lost 3 bases, and 7 bases stayed unmatched. CDR3 DNA sequence: TGTGCCAGCAGCTCCGGGACAGGGACTATCTACGAGCAGTACTTC. Protein: CASSSGTGTIYEQYF.

The chain recombines TRBV18 with TRBJ1-4; D is uncertain. Germline V gene sequence: CDR1 KGHSH, CDR2 LQKENI. Trimming left V 3 bases short and J 6 bases short, with 14 bases between. The length of the CDR3 is 15 residues. The CDR3 spells CASSPIREAHEKLFF. The CDR3 nucleotides read TGTGCCAGCTCACCTATCCGGGAAGCTCATGAAAAACTGTTTTTT.

The chain recombines TRBV4-1 with TRBJ2-7; TRBD2 aligns across 11 bases. Germline CDR1 MGHRA, CDR2 YSYEKL. After removal of 5 bases from V and 4 bases from J, the junction contained 10 bases not matched to a gene. The CDR3 is 16 residues long. The CDR3 nucleotides are TGCGCCAGCAGCTACCTTTTAGCGGGAGGGGGTTACGAGCAGTACTTC. This codes for CASSYLLAGGGYEQYF.

The genes are TRBV7-2 and TRBJ1-1; D is uncertain. This CDR3 has 13 amino acids. Trimming stripped 5 bases from V and 0 bases from J, with 7 bases between. Germline V CDR1 and CDR2: SGHTA, FQGNSA. The CDR3 nucleotides are TGTGCCAGCAGCCCAGATATGAACACTGAAGCTTTCTTT. It translates to CASSPDMNTEAFF.

The chain uses TRBV25-1 and TRBJ1-4; D possibly corresponds to TRBD1 (6 bases). V was clipped by 2 bases and J by 3 bases, with 13 bases between them. Germline-derived CDR1 and CDR2 are MGHDK and SYGVNS. CDR3 length: 16 residues. The CDR3 is CASSEGSGQPNEKLFF. The CDR3 DNA sequence: TGTGCCAGCAGTGAAGGTTCCGGACAGCCTAATGAAAAACTGTTTTTT.

The chain links TRBV28 to TRBJ1-2; D is possibly TRBD1 (6 bases). The V gene lost 7 bases and the J gene lost 11 bases, with 23 bases spanning the gap. Germline CDR1 is MDHEN and CDR2 is SYDVKM. This CDR3 is 14 amino acids long. As DNA, the CDR3 is TGTGCCAGCACCCCTGAGGGACAACCCCGGGGTTACACCTTC. Encoded protein: CASTPEGQPRGYTF.

In its sample, this clone was seen a few times. The chain links TRBV6-1 to TRBJ1-2; 9 bases fit TRBD1. V trimming: 6 bases; J trimming: 8 bases; junction bases outside the gene matches: 10. This CDR3 region has 14 residues. Per germline, CDR1 MNHNS and CDR2 SASEGT. The CDR3 spells CASSHRDRVHGYTF. The CDR3 DNA reads TGTGCCAGCAGCCACCGGGACAGGGTCCACGGCTACACCTTC.

This chain uses TRBV5-1 with TRBJ2-5; a weak D match, TRBD2 (5 bases). Trimming left V 0 bases short and J 3 bases short, with 15 bases between. The germline CDR1 and CDR2 sequences are SGHRS and YFSETQ. CDR3 length: 16 residues. The CDR3 spells CASSLASGRPKETQYF. The CDR3 DNA sequence: TGCGCCAGCAGCTTGGCCAGCGGCAGACCCAAAGAGACCCAGTACTTC.

J is TRBJ1-3 and V is TRBV5-5; no definite D call. The germline V and J ends were trimmed by 1 base and 0 bases, with 8 bases remaining between them. In germline, CDR1 is SGHKS, CDR2 YYEKEE (reference sequence). The CDR3 spans 15 residues. For the CDR3, the DNA is TGTGCCAGCAGCTTGAGAATGAGCTCTGGAAACACCATATATTTT. Encoded protein: CASSLRMSSGNTIYF.

The chain combines TRBV28 with TRBJ2-7; TRBD2 is a possible D gene (5 bases). CDR3 length: 13 residues. CDR1 is MDHEN and CDR2 is SYDVKM in the germline V gene. V lost 2 bases to trimming and J lost 3 bases, with 8 bases between them. The CDR3 DNA reads TGTGCCAGCAGTTTACCCGGGGTCTACGAGCAGTACTTC. Its protein product is CASSLPGVYEQYF.

This chain connects TRBV4-2 to TRBJ2-1; D possibly corresponds to TRBD2 (5 bases). Between the trimmed V and J ends, which lost 0 bases and 3 bases, there was a span of 12 bases. Germline loops: CDR1 LGHNA, CDR2 YNFKEQ. This CDR3 has 16 residues. The CDR3 DNA is TGTGCCAGCAGCCAAGAGCCCGGGAACATCTACAATGAGCAGTTCTTC. Translation: CASSQEPGNIYNEQFF.

This sequence joins TRBV28 and TRBJ2-1; TRBD1 agrees at 10 bases. Germline-derived CDR1 and CDR2 are MDHEN and SYDVKM. The trim removed 6 bases at V and 6 bases at J, leaving 5 bases unmatched. This CDR3 has 14 residues. The chain's CDR3 is CASSPDRGFNEQFF. CDR3 DNA: TGTGCCAGCAGCCCGGACAGGGGGTTCAATGAGCAGTTCTTC.

This clone was recorded a few times. The chain couples TRBV7-8 to TRBJ1-1; the D gene is possibly TRBD1 (6 bases). Trimming took 3 bases from V and 5 from J, leaving 13 bases between them. The germline V gene has CDR1 SGHVS and CDR2 FQNEAQ. This CDR3 spans 14 amino acids. The CDR3 here is CASSFYRESTEAFF. CDR3 nucleotides: TGTGCCAGCAGCTTTTACAGGGAGTCTACTGAAGCTTTCTTT.

This clone was seen more than once but under ten times. DNA of the CDR3: TGTGCCAGCAGCTTTGGGGCCTCAAGTGAGCAGTTCTTC. It specifies CASSFGASSEQFF. The V gene is TRBV5-6, the J gene TRBJ2-1, with D perhaps matching TRBD1 (5 bases). Germline V CDR1 and CDR2: SGHDT, YYEEEE. The CDR3 spans 13 residues. V was pared by 2 bases and J by 9 bases, with 12 bases between. The full variable domain, in which reference TRBV5-6 and TRBJ2-1 provide the parts outside the CDR3, is DAGVTQSPTHLIKTRGQQVTLRCSPKSGHDTVSWYQQALGQGPQFIFQYYEEEERQRGNFPDRFSGHQFPNYSSELNVNALLLGDSALYLCASSFGASSEQFFGPGTRLTVL.

A word on this clone: The junction differs from germline at one of its ends, possibly a read error. This chain joins TRBV7-9 and TRBJ1-1; 7 nucleotides line up with TRBD1. Germline CDR1 and CDR2: SEHNR and FQNEAQ (reference sequence). The CDR3 consists of 12 residues. CDR3: CSSRVQGTEAFF. In DNA, the CDR3 is TGTTCCAGCAGGGTACAGGGGACCGAAGCTTTCTTT.

The chain has TRBV5-1 and TRBJ2-3; 7 bases fit TRBD2. This CDR3 comprises 14 residues. The junction had 6 bases not matched to a gene; V was cut back by 7 bases and J by 1 base. Germline CDR1 and CDR2: SGHRS and YFSETQ. The CDR3 region has the DNA TGCGCCAGCTCGGGACTATTCCGCACAGATACGCAGTATTTT. It codes for CASSGLFRTDTQYF.

V gene TRBV5-6 combines with J gene TRBJ2-4, with a weak D call TRBD2 (7 bases). Germline V CDR1 and CDR2: SGHDT, YYEEEE. V lost 5 bases to trimming and J lost 6 bases, with 15 bases between them. The CDR3 sequence is 14 residues long. CDR3 nucleotides: TGTGCCAGCAGGAAAGGGGGGGCAGGAAACATTCAGTACTTC. This translates into CASRKGGAGNIQYF.

CDR3 nucleotides: TGCGCCAGCAAAGGGACAGGGTACGGCGTTACCAAAAACATTCAGTACTTC. It codes for CASKGTGYGVTKNIQYF. V and J are TRBV5-1 and TRBJ2-4, with 9 bases aligning to TRBD1. The V gene end was trimmed by 6 bases and the J gene end by 2 bases; junction bases not matched to a gene: 12. CDR3 length: 17 residues. Germline CDR1 SGHRS, CDR2 YFSETQ.

The chain joins TRBV19 to TRBJ1-5; 8 bases match TRBD1. CDR3 size: 13 residues. Germline loops: CDR1 LNHDA, CDR2 SQIVND (reference sequence). Trimming cost V 7 bases and J 5 bases; bases outside gene matches: 4. The CDR3 coding sequence is TGTGCCAGTACAGGGGGCATCTATCAGCCCCAGCATTTT. It encodes CASTGGIYQPQHF.

The gene calls are TRBV6-6 and TRBJ2-1; 8 bases are a match to TRBD1. The V and J ends lost 5 bases and 2 bases, in that order; junction bases with no gene match: 8. The CDR3 is 16 residues long. CDR1 and CDR2 (germline): MNHNY, SVGAGI (reference sequence). CDR3 protein: CASSPSDRGAYNEQFF. Here the CDR3 DNA reads TGTGCCAGCAGTCCTTCAGACAGGGGCGCCTACAATGAGCAGTTCTTC.

The genes are TRBV4-1 and TRBJ2-3; 9 nucleotides agree with TRBD2. The V and J ends lost 4 bases and 3 bases, in that order; junction bases with no gene match: 5. Per the germline V gene, CDR1 is MGHRA and CDR2 is YSYEKL. This CDR3 is 15 amino acids long. This CDR3 reads CASSLLAGGTDTQYF. Written as DNA, the CDR3 is TGCGCCAGCAGCCTTTTGGCGGGAGGGACAGATACGCAGTATTTT.

The chain is built from TRBV21-1 and TRBJ2-1; TRBD2 is taken as the D call from the table, unchecked against the DNA. TRBV21-1 is listed as a pseudogene. The CDR3 extends over 10 amino acids. In DNA, the CDR3 is TGTGCCAGCAGCAATCGTGAGCAGTTCTTC. It codes for CASSNREQFF.

V usage is TRBV5-1 and J usage is TRBJ2-5; 8 nucleotides agree with TRBD1. Trimming took 2 bases from V and 3 from J; bases not matched to a gene: 6. CDR3 length: 15 amino acids. The germline V gene has CDR1 SGHRS and CDR2 YFSETQ. The CDR3 protein is CASSFATGDEETQYF. CDR3 DNA sequence: TGCGCCAGCAGCTTCGCGACAGGGGACGAAGAGACCCAGTACTTC.

CDR3 nucleotide sequence: TGTGCCAGCAGCTTAGCCTGGACAGGGTCGAACACCGGGGAGCTGTTTTTT. Protein: CASSLAWTGSNTGELFF. V and J are TRBV7-6 and TRBJ2-2; 8 bases align to TRBD1. V was clipped by 0 bases and J by 0 bases; unmatched bases: 3. This CDR3 has 17 amino acids. Germline lookup yields CDR1 SGHVS and CDR2 FNYEAQ.

The chain carries TRBV11-3 and TRBJ1-1; 8 bases are a match to TRBD1. The junction had 9 bases not matched to a gene; V was cut back by 3 bases and J by 0 bases. CDR3 length: 17 residues. The germline V gene encodes CDR1 SGHNT and CDR2 YENEEA. The CDR3 nucleotides read TGTGCCAGCAGCTTTCGGACAGGGAGGACCTTGAACACTGAAGCTTTCTTT. Translated, it gives CASSFRTGRTLNTEAFF.